This T cell receptor (beta chain) was observed in a study of blood T cells in healthy people across ages. Notes on the study in general: Naive CD4+ cells and diversity were both higher in long-lived donors than in aged donors.

Alongside a J-beta primer mix, a sample-barcoded 5' primer served in a second PCR lasting roughly 7 to 11 cycles. From the 5' RACE reads, TCRdb called clonotypes with MiXCR, one entry per CDR3 protein. The table shows some 1,800,000 distinct CDR3 sequences, with approximately 39% occurring only once. Trimming took off 5 bases at V and 4 bases at J, with 24 bases between the two ends. The CDR3 consists of 17 residues. Germline CDR1 reads SGHVS; CDR2 reads FNYEAQ. A few counts support this clonotype. Its antigen is unidentified. V usage is TRBV7-6 and J usage is TRBJ2-7, with D maybe TRBD1 (5 bases). This clonotype was sampled from a human donor in good health. Material for sequencing was blood. The CDR3 bases are TGTGCCAGCAGCCCCGCCGGAATGGGTAGACAGCTATACGAGCAGTACTTC. Protein product: CASSPAGMGRQLYEQYF. Based on the CDR3 plus reference TRBV7-6 and TRBJ2-7, the full variable domain is GAGVSQSPRYKVTKRGQDVALRCDPISGHVSLYWYRQALGQGPEFLTYFNYEAQQDKSGLPNDRFSAERPEGSISTLTIQRTEQRDSAMYRCASSPAGMGRQLYEQYFGPGTRLTVT.